Listed here are 22 T cell receptor beta chains from one sample, sequenced in a study of T cell changes during pregnancy in multiple sclerosis. Measured with immunoSEQ multiplex PCR; TCRdb has only the in-frame clones, and not every one. Of some 140,000 clones in the sample, roughly 97% were seen once. The sample here was peripheral blood, taken after pregnancy. Source of these receptors: a female donor with multiple sclerosis, enrolled in a pregnancy study.

This chain joins TRBV5-6 and TRBJ2-4, with D possibly matching TRBD1 (6 bases). V shed 4 bases and J shed 7 bases, with 21 bases lying between them. There are 16 residues in the CDR3. Germline values: CDR1 SGHDT, CDR2 YYEEEE. The CDR3 DNA follows: TGTGCCAGCAGCCGCCCCAGGCAGGGGAGTGAGAACATTCAGTACTTC. Translation: CASSRPRQGSENIQYF.

Comment on this clone: The identical CDR3 is also encoded by other nucleotide sequences in the sample. The chain is built from TRBV28 and TRBJ2-7; no firm D call. Between the trimmed V and J ends, which lost 5 bases and 2 bases, there was a span of 4 bases. The CDR3 spans 11 residues. Germline V gives CDR1 MDHEN, CDR2 SYDVKM. The CDR3 nucleotides are TGTGCCAGCAGTCTCGCCTACGAGCAGTACTTC. As protein: CASSLAYEQYF.

The genes are TRBV28 and TRBJ1-5, with 12 bases matching TRBD1. CDR1 and CDR2 from the germline V gene are MDHEN and SYDVKM. V trimming: 1 base; J trimming: 1 base; junction bases outside the gene matches: 8. The length of the CDR3 is 19 residues. CDR3: CASSLFGTGGLVSNQPQHF. CDR3 DNA: TGTGCCAGCAGTTTATTTGGGACAGGGGGCCTGGTAAGCAATCAGCCCCAGCATTTT.

The genes are TRBV7-2 and TRBJ1-1; D possibly corresponds to TRBD1 (6 bases). Trimming took off 3 bases at V and 0 bases at J, with 8 bases between the two ends. The CDR3 is 14 amino acids. Germline V gene data show CDR1 as SGHTA and CDR2 as FQGNSA. CDR3 in amino acids: CASSFTGMNTEAFF. DNA of the CDR3: TGTGCCAGCAGCTTTACAGGGATGAACACTGAAGCTTTCTTT.

This clone was picked up one time. This chain joins TRBV28 and TRBJ1-1, with a tentative D call TRBD1 (5 bases). The CDR3 is made up of 16 amino acids. Germline V gives CDR1 MDHEN, CDR2 SYDVKM. Deletions cut 1 base from V and 0 bases from J, with 12 bases between. Here the CDR3 reads CASSLYPRQLNTEAFF. The CDR3 DNA sequence: TGTGCCAGCAGTTTATACCCCAGACAGTTGAACACTGAAGCTTTCTTT. The full variable domain, rest sourced from reference TRBV28 and TRBJ1-1, is DVKVTQSSRYLVKRTGEKVFLECVQDMDHENMFWYRQDPGLGLRLIYFSYDVKMKEKGDIPEGYSVSREKKERFSLILESASTNQTSMYLCASSLYPRQLNTEAFFGQGTRLTVV.

The chain combines TRBV6-5 with TRBJ2-3; 11 bases agree with TRBD1. This CDR3 contains 15 residues. V lost 6 bases and J lost 4; bases outside the gene matches: 6. Germline values: CDR1 MNHEY, CDR2 SVGAGI. The CDR3 sequence: CASSPGTGGSDTQYF. In DNA, the CDR3 is TGTGCCAGCAGCCCCGGGACAGGGGGTTCAGATACGCAGTATTTT.

The CDR3 protein is CSVETGGDSSSGNTIYF. For the CDR3, the DNA is TGCAGCGTTGAAACAGGGGGGGACAGTAGCTCTGGAAACACCATATATTTT. The gene calls are TRBV29-1 and TRBJ1-3; TRBD1 agrees at 8 bases. The junction had 9 bases not matched to a gene; V was cut back by 2 bases and J by 0 bases. CDR3 size: 17 residues. In germline, CDR1 is SQVTM, CDR2 ANQGSEA.

V usage is TRBV28 and J usage is TRBJ2-5; D is unresolved. This CDR3 contains 15 residues. The ends were cut back, 3 bases at V and 5 bases at J, with 16 bases in the middle. The germline V gene encodes CDR1 MDHEN and CDR2 SYDVKM. Here the CDR3 reads CASSLSGGWAETQYF. The CDR3 DNA is TGTGCCAGCAGTTTGTCAGGTGGATGGGCTGAGACCCAGTACTTC.

The rearrangement joins TRBV16 to TRBJ2-7; 8 nucleotides line up with TRBD1. From germline, CDR1 is KGHSY and CDR2 FQNENV. CDR3 length: 16 amino acids. J lost 5 bases, V lost 3 bases, and 12 bases had no gene match. The CDR3 here is CASSQTLGGQENEQYF. The CDR3 DNA sequence: TGTGCCAGCAGCCAGACCTTGGGGGGACAGGAGAACGAGCAGTACTTC.

The chain is built from TRBV6-1 and TRBJ2-5; D is possibly TRBD1 (5 bases). V lost 7 bases and J lost 9, with 15 bases in between. The CDR3 spans 12 residues. Germline CDR1 MNHNS, CDR2 SASEGT. CDR3 residues: CASNPSVGAQYF. The CDR3 DNA follows: TGTGCCAGCAACCCCTCGGTAGGGGCCCAGTACTTC.

The V call is TRBV9, the J call TRBJ1-2, with no clear D. This CDR3 is 15 amino acids long. V dropped 0 bases and J dropped 3 bases, with 12 bases sitting between them. Germline loops: CDR1 SGDLS, CDR2 YYNGEE. CDR3 residues: CASSVGGDGYYGYTF. In nucleotides, the CDR3 is TGTGCCAGCAGCGTAGGAGGAGACGGCTACTATGGCTACACCTTC.

This clone occurred a few times. V is TRBV5-6 and J is TRBJ1-1; no reliable D call. Germline values: CDR1 SGHDT, CDR2 YYEEEE. The CDR3 runs to 13 residues. The germline V and J ends were trimmed by 0 bases and 5 bases, with 8 bases remaining between them. The CDR3: CASSLERGTEAFF. The CDR3 nucleotides are TGTGCCAGCAGCTTGGAGAGAGGGACTGAAGCTTTCTTT.

The chain carries TRBV19 and TRBJ1-1, with 10 bases fitting TRBD1. CDR1 LNHDA and CDR2 SQIVND come from the germline V gene (reference sequence). V lost 4 bases to trimming and J lost 0 bases; unmatched junction nucleotides: 11. The CDR3 sequence is 18 residues long. This CDR3 is CASSRRQGAPGMNTEAFF. CDR3 nucleotides: TGTGCCAGTAGTAGGAGACAGGGGGCGCCGGGAATGAACACTGAAGCTTTCTTT.

The chain carries TRBV19 and TRBJ2-1, with 8 bases matching TRBD2. V was clipped by 5 bases and J by 3 bases; unmatched bases: 9. The CDR3 sequence is 16 residues long. CDR1 is LNHDA, CDR2 SQIVND, per germline (reference sequence). The CDR3, as DNA: TGTGCCAGTAGTTCCTTAGCGGGATTGAGCTACAATGAGCAGTTCTTC. Amino acids: CASSSLAGLSYNEQFF.

In its sample, this clone was seen once. The chain couples TRBV4-3 to TRBJ1-2, with unresolved D. Between the trimmed V and J ends, which lost 1 base and 4 bases, there was a span of 13 bases. The germline CDR1 and CDR2 sequences are LGHNA and YSLEER. The CDR3 has 15 residues. This CDR3 reads CASSQGAGGIYGYTF. The CDR3, as DNA: TGCGCCAGCAGCCAAGGGGCGGGAGGGATCTATGGCTACACCTTC.

The chain uses TRBV6-5 and TRBJ2-5, with D possibly matching TRBD1 (6 bases). This CDR3 has 13 amino acids. Trimming took off 5 bases at V and 4 bases at J, with 11 bases between the two ends. From germline, CDR1 is MNHEY and CDR2 SVGAGI. CDR3 loop: CASSNRVRETQYF. CDR3 sequence (DNA): TGTGCCAGCAGTAACAGGGTTCGAGAGACCCAGTACTTC.

The V and J genes are TRBV5-1 and TRBJ2-3; 9 bases line up with TRBD2. CDR1 and CDR2 (germline): SGHRS, YFSETQ. V trimming: 4 bases; J trimming: 6 bases; junction bases outside the gene matches: 21. The length of the CDR3 is 19 residues. CDR3 loop: CASSTGLLQREAPGDTQYF. CDR3 in DNA: TGCGCCAGCAGCACGGGCCTCCTCCAGCGGGAGGCCCCGGGGGATACGCAGTATTTT.

This CDR3 is CASSFPGTSGREQYF. CDR3 DNA sequence: TGTGCCAGCAGCTTCCCCGGGACTAGCGGGAGAGAGCAGTACTTC. V is TRBV5-6 and J is TRBJ2-7; TRBD2 matches at 14 bases. The CDR3 is 15 amino acids. Per germline, CDR1 SGHDT and CDR2 YYEEEE. J was trimmed by 7 bases and V by 2 bases; bases with no gene match: 5.

V and J are TRBV14 and TRBJ2-7, with 9 bases matching TRBD1. Per germline, CDR1 SGHDN and CDR2 FVKESK. CDR3 length: 16 residues. Losses at the gene ends were 0 bases for V and 3 bases for J; bases not matched to a gene: 6. The CDR3 loop reads CASSQDRDRERYEQYF. CDR3 DNA sequence: TGTGCCAGCAGCCAAGACCGGGACAGGGAGCGCTACGAGCAGTACTTC.

About this clone itself: The junction departs from germline at one end; a sequencing error may be responsible. The chain uses TRBV11-2 and TRBJ2-1, with TRBD2 as a possible D gene (5 bases). CDR1 and CDR2 (germline): SGHAT, FQNNGV. There are 12 residues in the CDR3. The CDR3 region is CASSSSGLEWIF. CDR3 bases: TGTGCCAGCAGCTCAAGCGGTCTAGAGTGGATCTTC.

This chain uses TRBV7-2 with TRBJ2-1; D is possibly TRBD1 (6 bases). Germline loops: CDR1 SGHTA, CDR2 FQGNSA. CDR3 length equals 15 residues. V lost 3 bases and J lost 2, with 11 bases in between. The CDR3, as DNA: TGTGCCAGCAGCTTTGGGGGCGAGCCCTACAATGAGCAGTTCTTC. Residues: CASSFGGEPYNEQFF.

This rearrangement joins TRBV4-3 to TRBJ2-1; a weak D match, TRBD2 (7 bases). The CDR3 length is 16 residues. Trimming took 1 base from V and 2 from J, leaving 12 bases between them. The germline V gene encodes CDR1 LGHNA and CDR2 YSLEER. The CDR3 loop is CASSQGGGGAYNEQFF. In nucleotides, the CDR3 is TGCGCCAGCAGCCAAGGGGGGGGCGGCGCCTACAATGAGCAGTTCTTC.